This T cell receptor (beta chain) was identified in a study of shared clonotypes between healthy human individuals. The CDR3 is 16 residues long. The germline V gene encodes CDR1 MDHEN and CDR2 SYDVKM. Trimming at V came to 8 bases and at J to 7 bases, leaving 14 bases not matched to a gene. TCRdb's table, derived via immunoSEQ multiplex PCR, lists solely in-frame clones and lacks some. The sample yields hundreds of thousands of clones, roughly 95% seen once. CD8 cells regarded as naive lacked CD45RO, were positively chosen for CCR7, and omitted terminally differentiated effector memory CD45RA+ cells.

Sequencing was carried out using naive CD8+ T cells sorted from blood. The genes are TRBV28 and TRBJ2-2; 9 bases are a match to TRBD2. This receptor was obtained from a woman aged 25 to 39 in good health. CDR3 DNA: TGTGCCAGCTCCGGTCCGCGGGAGGGCGACGGCGGGGAGCTGTTTTTT. Its translation: CASSGPREGDGGELFF. Complete variable domain (other parts from reference TRBV28 and TRBJ2-2): DVKVTQSSRYLVKRTGEKVFLECVQDMDHENMFWYRQDPGLGLRLIYFSYDVKMKEKGDIPEGYSVSREKKERFSLILESASTNQTSMYLCASSGPREGDGGELFFGEGSRLTVL.